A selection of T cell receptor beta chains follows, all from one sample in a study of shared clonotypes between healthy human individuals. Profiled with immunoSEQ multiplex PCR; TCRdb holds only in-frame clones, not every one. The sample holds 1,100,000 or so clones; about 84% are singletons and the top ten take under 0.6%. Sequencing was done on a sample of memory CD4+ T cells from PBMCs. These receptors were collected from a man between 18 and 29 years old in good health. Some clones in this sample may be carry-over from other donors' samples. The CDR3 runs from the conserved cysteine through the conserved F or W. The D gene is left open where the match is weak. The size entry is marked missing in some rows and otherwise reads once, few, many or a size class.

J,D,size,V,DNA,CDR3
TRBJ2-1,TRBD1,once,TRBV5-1,TGCGCCAGCAGCTTCGGTAGGACAGGGACCTACAATGAGCAGTTCTTC,CASSFGRTGTYNEQFF
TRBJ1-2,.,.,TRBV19,TGTGCCAGTAGTCTGGGCAGGGGCTATGGCTACACCTTC,CASSLGRGYGYTF
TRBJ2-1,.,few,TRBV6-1,TGTGCCAGCAGTACCGTGGTTGAGCAGTTCTTC,CASSTVVEQFF
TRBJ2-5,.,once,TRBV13,TGTGCCAGCAGCCGGGCGGGACAGCCACGAAGGGGGACCCAGTACTTC,CASSRAGQPRRGTQYF
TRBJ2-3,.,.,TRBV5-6,TGTGCCAGCAGCTTGATTATATTAGGGCGGATTAGCACAGATACGCAGTATTTT,CASSLIILGRISTDTQYF
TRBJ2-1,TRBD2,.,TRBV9,TGTGCCAGCAGCGACCCTAGCGGGAGTAGGGGTCCGTTCTTC,CASSDPSGSRGPFF
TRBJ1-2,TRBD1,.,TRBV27,TGTGCCAGCAGTTTCGCAGGGGGCTATGGCTACACCTTC,CASSFAGGYGYTF
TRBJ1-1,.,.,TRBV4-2,TGTGCCAGCAGCCAACAGGACTTGAACACTGAAGCTTTCTTT,CASSQQDLNTEAFF
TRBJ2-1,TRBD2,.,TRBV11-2,TGTGCCAGCACCCAGCGGGCTAGCGGGAACCCTGAGCAGTTCTTC,CASTQRASGNPEQFF
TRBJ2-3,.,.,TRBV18,TGTGCCAGCTCACCTCTTGGCACAGATACGCAGTATTTT,CASSPLGTDTQYF
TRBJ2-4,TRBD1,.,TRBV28,TGTGCCAGCAGTTTATTGTCCCCCTCGGGACAGGGGATAAACATTCAGTACTTC,CASSLLSPSGQGINIQYF
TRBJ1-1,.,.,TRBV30,TGTGCCTGGACCACAGGGTGGAACACTGAAGCTTTCTTT,CAWTTGWNTEAFF
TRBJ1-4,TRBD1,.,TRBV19,TGTGCCAGTAGTACCCCCTCAGGGGGGGTTGAAAAACTGTTTTTT,CASSTPSGGVEKLFF
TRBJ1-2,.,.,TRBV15,TGTGCCACCAGCAGACGAACCCAGGGGAACTATGGCTACACCTTC,CATSRRTQGNYGYTF
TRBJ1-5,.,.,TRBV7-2,TGTGCCAGCAGCCAGCGACAGGATCAGCCCCAGCATTTT,CASSQRQDQPQHF
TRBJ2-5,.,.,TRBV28,TGTGCCAGCTCCGCTGTGGGGCAAGAGACCCAGTACTTC,CASSAVGQETQYF
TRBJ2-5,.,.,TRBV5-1,TGCGCCAGCAGCTACCAGGACGGGGTTGGGGAGACCCAGTACTTC,CASSYQDGVGETQYF
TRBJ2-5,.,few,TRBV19,TGTGCCAGTAGTATCATGGCGGGAAGGGAGACCCAGTACTTC,CASSIMAGRETQYF
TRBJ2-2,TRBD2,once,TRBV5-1,TGCGCCAGCAGCTTGGTACCGACCGCCCACAGGGGGACTAGCGGGATCACCGGGGAGCTGTTTTTT,CASSLVPTAHRGTSGITGELFF
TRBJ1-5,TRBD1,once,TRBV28,TGTGCCAGCAGTTCCGGACGCCAGACAGGGTTTTTCAGAAATCAGCCCCAGCATTTT,CASSSGRQTGFFRNQPQHF
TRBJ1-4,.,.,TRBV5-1,TGCGCCAGCAGCTCCAGCGATAATGAAAAACTGTTTTTT,CASSSSDNEKLFF
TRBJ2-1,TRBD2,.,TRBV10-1,TGCGCCAGCAGTGATACGGGAGGGCCTCGGAATGAGCAGTTCTTC,CASSDTGGPRNEQFF
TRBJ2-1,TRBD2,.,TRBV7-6,TGTGCCAGCAGCCAGGGGACTAGCGCGGATGAGCAGTTCTTC,CASSQGTSADEQFF
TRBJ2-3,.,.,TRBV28,TGTGCCAGCAGTTTATTTGCAGGGCCCGACTCCACAGATACGCAGTATTTT,CASSLFAGPDSTDTQYF
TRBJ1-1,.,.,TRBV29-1,TGCAGCGGGGGGGGCACTGAAGCTTTCTTT,CSGGGTEAFF
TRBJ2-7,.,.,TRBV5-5,TGTGCCAGCAGCTTGGGGTATGTCAACGAGCAGTACTTC,CASSLGYVNEQYF
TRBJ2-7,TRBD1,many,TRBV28,TGTGCCAGCAAAACAGGACAGGCGACGAACGAGCAGTACTTC,CASKTGQATNEQYF
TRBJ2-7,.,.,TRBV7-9,TGTGCCAGCGGCAGGGACGGCTACGAGCAGTACTTC,CASGRDGYEQYF
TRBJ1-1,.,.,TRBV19,TGTGCCAGTAGTATTGCACAGGGCCTTAGGAACACTGAAGCTTTCTTT,CASSIAQGLRNTEAFF
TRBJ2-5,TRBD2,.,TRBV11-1,TGTGCCAGCAGCTTAGCGCGGGGGGAGACCCAGTACTTC,CASSLARGETQYF
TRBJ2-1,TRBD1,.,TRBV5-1,TGCGCCAGCAGCCTAGGGGCGACAGGGGGAGCTGGTTATGAGCAGTTCTTC,CASSLGATGGAGYEQFF
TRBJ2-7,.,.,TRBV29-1,TGCAGCGTTGAGGCTGGCGGCTCCTACGAGCAGTACTTC,CSVEAGGSYEQYF
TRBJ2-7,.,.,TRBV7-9,TGTGCCAGCAGCTTCGGGACTTACGAGCAGTACTTC,CASSFGTYEQYF
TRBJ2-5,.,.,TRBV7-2,TGTGCCAGCAGCTCCGCGGACAGATACCAAGAGACCCAGTACTTC,CASSSADRYQETQYF
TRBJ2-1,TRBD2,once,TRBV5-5,TGTGCCAGCAGGGATCGGGGGGGCAGCCGCTCCTACAATGAGCAGTTCTTC,CASRDRGGSRSYNEQFF
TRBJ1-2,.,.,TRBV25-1,TGTGCCAGCAGTGAACGCAGGCATAATGGCTACACCTTC,CASSERRHNGYTF
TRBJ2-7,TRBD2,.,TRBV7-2,TGTGCCAGCAGCCCCCGACCGGGACTAGCGGGAGAATTACCGGGTAGGCAGTACTTC,CASSPRPGLAGELPGRQYF
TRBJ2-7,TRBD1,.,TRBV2,TGTGCCAGCACCGGGACAGGGGTGGGGGAGCAGTACTTC,CASTGTGVGEQYF
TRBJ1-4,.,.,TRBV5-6,TGTGCCAGCAGCTTGGCAGGGAGGGATGAAAAACTGTTTTTT,CASSLAGRDEKLFF
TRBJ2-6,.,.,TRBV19,TGTGCCAGTAGTGATGGCGCAGGGGTACATAGTGGGGCCAACGTCCTGACTTTC,CASSDGAGVHSGANVLTF
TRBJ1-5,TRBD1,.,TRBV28,TGTGCCAGCAGTTTGTACGGGACAGGGGTAGCAAGCAATCAGCCCCAGCATTTT,CASSLYGTGVASNQPQHF
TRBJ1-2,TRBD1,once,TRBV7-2,TGTGCCAGCAGCCACGGGATGGGACAGGGGGCAATCTACTATGGCTACACCTTC,CASSHGMGQGAIYYGYTF
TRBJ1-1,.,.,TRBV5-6,TGTGCCAGCAGCTTGGAGAAACAGCGCATGAACACTGAAGCTTTCTTT,CASSLEKQRMNTEAFF
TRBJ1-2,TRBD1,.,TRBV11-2,TGTGCCAGCAGCCCGACAGGGGCTAGGGGCTACACCTTC,CASSPTGARGYTF
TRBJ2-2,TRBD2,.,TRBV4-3,TGCGCCAGCAGCCAAGAGGGGGGGTATGACGGGGAGCTGTTTTTT,CASSQEGGYDGELFF
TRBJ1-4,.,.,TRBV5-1,TGCGCCAGCAGCCCGGATGGCAGGTTGAATGAAAAACTGTTTTTT,CASSPDGRLNEKLFF
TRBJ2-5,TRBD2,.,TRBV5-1,TGCGCCAGCAGCTTGGTCGGACTAGTAGCAGAGACCCAGTACTTC,CASSLVGLVAETQYF
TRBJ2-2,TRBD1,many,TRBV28,TGTGCCAGCACTTCCGGACAGGCCCCCGGGGAGCTGTTTTTT,CASTSGQAPGELFF
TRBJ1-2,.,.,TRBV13,TGTGCCAGCAGCAGCTACAGGGCCCGCTATGGCTACACCTTC,CASSSYRARYGYTF
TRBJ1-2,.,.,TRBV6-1,TGTGCCAGCAGTGAACGTTTCAGGGCCCAATATGGCTACACCTTC,CASSERFRAQYGYTF
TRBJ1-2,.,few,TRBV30,TGTGCCTGGAGTGCCCAGTATGGCTACACCTTC,CAWSAQYGYTF